This is a list of T cell receptor beta chains from one sample in a study of shared clonotypes between healthy human individuals. Using immunoSEQ multiplex PCR, the repertoire was profiled, and TCRdb retains in-frame clones only, with some absent. Of some 2 million clones in the sample, about 94% are singletons; the top ten hold around 1.1%. The source material was naive CD8+ T cells sorted from blood. The source of these receptors is a man between 18 and 35 years old in good health. Each CDR3 is given with its conserved first and last residue. A D gene is named only where the DNA matches it firmly. A clone size is listed for some rows: how often the clone was seen (once, few, many), or a class if it is expanded.

j_call v_call clone_size d_call cdr3_nt cdr3_aa
TRBJ1-2 TRBV7-9 - - TGTGCCAGCAGCTTAGTCGGGTCAGACTATGGCTACACCTTC CASSLVGSDYGYTF
TRBJ1-1 TRBV6-6 - - TGTGCCAGCAGTTACACAGCAAGCACTGAAGCTTTCTTT CASSYTASTEAFF
TRBJ2-7 TRBV7-2 - - TGTGCCAGCAGCTTAGGGACGAGACTTTACGAGCAGTACTTC CASSLGTRLYEQYF
TRBJ2-7 TRBV27 - TRBD1 TGTGCCAGCAGTGTGGGACAGGGTAGTCACGAGCAGTACTTC CASSVGQGSHEQYF
TRBJ1-6 TRBV30 once - TGTGCCTGGAGTTACGCAGGGGATTCACCCCTCCACTTT CAWSYAGDSPLHF
TRBJ2-2 TRBV9 - TRBD1 TGTGCCAGCAGCCGAAATACAGGGGTCACCACCGGGGAGCTGTTTTTT CASSRNTGVTTGELFF
TRBJ2-7 TRBV5-6 once - TGTGCCAGCAGCTGGGGCCAGGAGCAGTACTTC CASSWGQEQYF
TRBJ2-7 TRBV4-1 - - TGCGCCAGCAGCATCCGACTCCTAGACTACGAGCAGTACTTC CASSIRLLDYEQYF
TRBJ1-6 TRBV7-9 - TRBD1 TGTGCCAGCAGCCCCCGACAGGGGGACTCACCCCTCCACTTT CASSPRQGDSPLHF
TRBJ1-5 TRBV28 once - TGTGCCAGCAGCCTTCGGGGGGCCGGGCAGCCCCAGCATTTT CASSLRGAGQPQHF
TRBJ1-1 TRBV7-9 - - TGTGCCAGCAGCTCAGATGAGTCCCACACTGAAGCTTTCTTT CASSSDESHTEAFF
TRBJ2-7 TRBV6-5 - TRBD2 TGTGCCAGCAGTTACTCTAGCGGGTTGAGCTCCTACGAGCAGTACTTC CASSYSSGLSSYEQYF
TRBJ2-7 TRBV6-5 - - TGTGCCAGCAGTTACGGAAGGGAGCAGTACTTC CASSYGREQYF
TRBJ1-2 TRBV29-1 - TRBD1 TGCAGTACCTGGACAGGGCCCTATGGCTACACCTTC CSTWTGPYGYTF
TRBJ2-1 TRBV6-6 - - TGTGCCAGCACCCCGGGACGGTTGTCCTACAATGAGCAGTTCTTC CASTPGRLSYNEQFF
TRBJ2-5 TRBV28 - TRBD1 TGTGCCAGCAGTAGAGGACAGGACCAAGAGACCCAGTACTTC CASSRGQDQETQYF
TRBJ1-1 TRBV20-1 - TRBD1 TGCAGTGCTAGTGGAGGGGGCGGGGCTTTCTTT CSASGGGGAFF
TRBJ1-5 TRBV6-6 once - TGTGCCAGCAGTTACTCGTACTATAGCAATCAGCCCCAGCATTTT CASSYSYYSNQPQHF
TRBJ2-2 TRBV4-1 - TRBD1 TGCGCCAGCAGCCAAACAGGGGAATCGACCGGGGAGCTGTTTTTT CASSQTGESTGELFF
TRBJ2-5 TRBV6-1 once - TGTGCCAGCAGTGAAATACTAGCTCTAGAGACCCAGTACTTC CASSEILALETQYF
TRBJ2-3 TRBV2 - - TGTGCCAGTATACCGGGCCTTAGGACAGATACGCAGTATTTT CASIPGLRTDTQYF
TRBJ1-2 TRBV27 once - TGTGCCAGCAGTTTTTCCGAAGGATATGGCTACACCTTC CASSFSEGYGYTF
TRBJ1-1 TRBV15 - - TGTGCCACCAGCAGAGAAGGCACTGAAGCTTTCTTT CATSREGTEAFF
TRBJ1-4 TRBV4-1 - - TGCGCCAGCAGCCCTCAAGGGGAAAAACTGTTTTTT CASSPQGEKLFF
TRBJ2-3 TRBV6-6 - TRBD1 TGTGCCAGCAGTTACCGGACAGGGGGCGAGGCAGATACGCAGTATTTT CASSYRTGGEADTQYF
TRBJ1-1 TRBV4-1 - - TGCGCCAGCAGCCAAGAGCCGGGGTGGAACACTGAAGCTTTCTTT CASSQEPGWNTEAFF
TRBJ2-3 TRBV5-6 - TRBD2 TGTGCCAGCAGCTTTATCGCGGGGGGGCCAGATACGCAGTATTTT CASSFIAGGPDTQYF
TRBJ2-1 TRBV27 - TRBD2 TGTGCCAGCAGTTCTTGGCGGGAGTGGAGCTCCTACAATGAGCAGTTCTTC CASSSWREWSSYNEQFF
TRBJ2-7 TRBV5-6 - - TGTGCCAGCAGCTTGGAGGGCCCCTACGAGCAGTACTTC CASSLEGPYEQYF
TRBJ1-4 TRBV7-9 - - TGTGCCAGCAGCTCCTCCCAGGGTGGAGAAAAACTGTTTTTT CASSSSQGGEKLFF
TRBJ2-7 TRBV11-2 - - TGTGCCAGCAGCGGGTTGATCAACGAGCAGTACTTC CASSGLINEQYF
TRBJ2-1 TRBV4-3 - TRBD1 TGCGCCAGCAGCCAAGATGAGACAGGGGGTTTTTACAATGAGCAGTTCTTC CASSQDETGGFYNEQFF
TRBJ2-5 TRBV7-8 - TRBD2 TGTGCCAGCAGCAGAGGGCTAGCGGGGGGCGAGGGGGAGACCCAGTACTTC CASSRGLAGGEGETQYF
TRBJ2-7 TRBV7-6 - - TGTGCCAGCAGCACGTCGACAGGCTACGAGCAGTACTTC CASSTSTGYEQYF
TRBJ2-7 TRBV6-5 - - TGTGCCAGCAGAGATACCGGGCCGCTCTACTTC CASRDTGPLYF
TRBJ1-5 TRBV10-3 - - TGTGCCATCAGCTGGGAGGGAAATCAGCCCCAGCATTTT CAISWEGNQPQHF
TRBJ2-1 TRBV4-3 - TRBD2 TGCGCCAGCAGCCAGACGGGACTAGCGGGAGGTCCGAGCTCCTACAATGAGCAGTTCTTC CASSQTGLAGGPSSYNEQFF
TRBJ2-7 TRBV6-5 - TRBD1 TGTGCCAGCAGTTACTCGACGGGACAGGCCTCCTACGAGCAGTACTTC CASSYSTGQASYEQYF
TRBJ2-3 TRBV6-5 - - TGTGCCAGCAGTTACGCGGGGGCCCGCGCAGATACGCAGTATTTT CASSYAGARADTQYF
TRBJ2-2 TRBV7-9 - TRBD1 TGTGCCAGCAGCCCCATTTCCGGGACAGGGGGAAACACCGGGGAGCTGTTTTTT CASSPISGTGGNTGELFF
TRBJ2-3 TRBV10-3 - TRBD2 TGTGCCATCAGTGAGGGAGCGGGAGAGGGAGATACGCAGTATTTT CAISEGAGEGDTQYF